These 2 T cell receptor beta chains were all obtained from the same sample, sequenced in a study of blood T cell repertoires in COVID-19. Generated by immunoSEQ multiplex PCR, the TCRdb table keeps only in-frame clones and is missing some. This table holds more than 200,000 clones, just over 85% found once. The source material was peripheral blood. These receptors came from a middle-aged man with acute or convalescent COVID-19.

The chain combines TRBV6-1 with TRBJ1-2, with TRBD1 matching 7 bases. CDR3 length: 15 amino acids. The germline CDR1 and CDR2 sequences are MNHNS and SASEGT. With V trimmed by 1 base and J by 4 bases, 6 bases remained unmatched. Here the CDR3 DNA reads TGTGCCAGCAGTGAAGACCCCCGGACAGGCTATGGCTACACCTTC. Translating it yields CASSEDPRTGYGYTF.

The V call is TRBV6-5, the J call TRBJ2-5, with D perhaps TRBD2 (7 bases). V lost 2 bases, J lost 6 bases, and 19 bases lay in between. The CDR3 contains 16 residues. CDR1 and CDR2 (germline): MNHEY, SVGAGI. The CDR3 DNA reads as TGTGCCAGCAGTTACCCCGTTGGGGGGGGGCCCCAGACCCAGTACTTC. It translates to CASSYPVGGGPQTQYF.